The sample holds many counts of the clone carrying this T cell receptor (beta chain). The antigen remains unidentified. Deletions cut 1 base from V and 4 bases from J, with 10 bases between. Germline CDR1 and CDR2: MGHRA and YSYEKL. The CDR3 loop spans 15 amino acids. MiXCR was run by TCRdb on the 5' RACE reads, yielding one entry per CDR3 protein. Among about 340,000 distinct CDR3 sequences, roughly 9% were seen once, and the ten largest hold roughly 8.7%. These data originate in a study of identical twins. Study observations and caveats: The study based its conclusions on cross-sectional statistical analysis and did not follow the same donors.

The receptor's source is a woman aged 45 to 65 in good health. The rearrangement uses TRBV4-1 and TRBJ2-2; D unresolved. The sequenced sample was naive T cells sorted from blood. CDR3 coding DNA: TGCGCCAGCAGCCAAGGAGATCTCGGCACCGGGGAGCTGTTTTTT. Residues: CASSQGDLGTGELFF.